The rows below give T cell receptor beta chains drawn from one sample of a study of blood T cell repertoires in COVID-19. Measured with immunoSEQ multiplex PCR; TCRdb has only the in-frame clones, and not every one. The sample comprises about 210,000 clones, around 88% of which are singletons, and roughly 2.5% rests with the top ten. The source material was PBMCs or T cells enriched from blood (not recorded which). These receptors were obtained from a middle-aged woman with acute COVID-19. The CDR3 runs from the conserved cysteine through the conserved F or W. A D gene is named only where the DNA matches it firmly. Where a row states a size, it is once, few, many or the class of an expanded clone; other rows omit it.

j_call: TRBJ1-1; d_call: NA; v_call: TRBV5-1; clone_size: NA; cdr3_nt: TGCGCCAGCAGACCTGGACGGGGGAACACTGAAGCTTTCTTT; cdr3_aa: CASRPGRGNTEAFF
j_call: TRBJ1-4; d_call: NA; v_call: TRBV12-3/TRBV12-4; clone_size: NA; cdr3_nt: TGTGCCAGCGGCGCAGCAGGGGAAAAACTGTTTTTT; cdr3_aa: CASGAAGEKLFF
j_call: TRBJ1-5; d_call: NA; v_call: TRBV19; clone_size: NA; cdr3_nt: TGTGCCAGTAGTATGCCGGGATTGGAGCCCCAGCATTTT; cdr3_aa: CASSMPGLEPQHF
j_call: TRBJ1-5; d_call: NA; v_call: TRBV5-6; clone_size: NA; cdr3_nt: TGTGCCAGCAGCTTGGTTGGGGAGTTGCAGCCCCAGCATTTT; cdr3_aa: CASSLVGELQPQHF
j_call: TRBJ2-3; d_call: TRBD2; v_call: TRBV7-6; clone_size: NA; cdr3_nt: TGTGCCAGCAGCTTAGCGGCTAGCGGGGTAGATACGCAGTATTTT; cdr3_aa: CASSLAASGVDTQYF
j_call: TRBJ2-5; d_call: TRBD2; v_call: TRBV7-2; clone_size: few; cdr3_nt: TGTGCCAGCAGCACAACGGCGGGGGGGCAAGAGACCCAGTACTTC; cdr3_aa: CASSTTAGGQETQYF
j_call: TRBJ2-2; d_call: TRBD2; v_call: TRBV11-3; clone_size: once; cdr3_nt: TGTGCCAGCAGCCGGAGCGGGATAGACGGCGGGGAGCTGTTTTTT; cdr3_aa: CASSRSGIDGGELFF
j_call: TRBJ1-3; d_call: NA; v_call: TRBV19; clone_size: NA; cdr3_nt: TGTGCCAGTAGTCCCTCGAGGCCGTTCACTGGAAACACCATATATTTT; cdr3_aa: CASSPSRPFTGNTIYF
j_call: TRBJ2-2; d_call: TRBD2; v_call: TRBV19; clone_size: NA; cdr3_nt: TGTGCCAGTAGTGTCCTCCCTAGCCGGACTAGCGGCACCGGGGAGCTGTTTTTT; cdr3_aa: CASSVLPSRTSGTGELFF
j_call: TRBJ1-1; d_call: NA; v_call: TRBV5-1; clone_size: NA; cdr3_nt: TGCGCCAGCAGCTTGTTTCCGCGGGGTAAGGCGAACACTGAAGCTTTCTTT; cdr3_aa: CASSLFPRGKANTEAFF
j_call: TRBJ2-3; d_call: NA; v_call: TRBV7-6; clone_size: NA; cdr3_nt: TGTGCCAGCAGCCCTAACACAGATACGCAGTATTTT; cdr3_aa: CASSPNTDTQYF
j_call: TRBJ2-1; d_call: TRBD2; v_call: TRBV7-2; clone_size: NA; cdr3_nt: TGTGCCAGCAGCACGCCTAGCGGTCTCTCCTACAATGAGCAGTTCTTC; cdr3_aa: CASSTPSGLSYNEQFF
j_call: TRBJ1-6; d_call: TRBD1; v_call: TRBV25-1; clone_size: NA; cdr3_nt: TGTGCCAGCAGTAGGGACAGGGAGGTTTCACCCCTCCACTTT; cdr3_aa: CASSRDREVSPLHF
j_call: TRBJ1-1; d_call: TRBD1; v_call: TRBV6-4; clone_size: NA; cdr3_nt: TGTGCCAGCAGTGACTCGACAGGGTGGGACACTGAAGCTTTCTTT; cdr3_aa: CASSDSTGWDTEAFF
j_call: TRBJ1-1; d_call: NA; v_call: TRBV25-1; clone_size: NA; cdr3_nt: TGTGCCAGCAGTGAATGGGGCAACTTGAACACTGAAGCTTTCTTT; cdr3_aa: CASSEWGNLNTEAFF
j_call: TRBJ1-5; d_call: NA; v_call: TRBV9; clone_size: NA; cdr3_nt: TGTGCCAGCAGCGTAGGGGCAGTAGGCAATCAGCCCCAGCATTTT; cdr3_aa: CASSVGAVGNQPQHF
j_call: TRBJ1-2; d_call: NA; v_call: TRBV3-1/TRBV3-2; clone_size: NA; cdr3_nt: TGTGCCAGCAGCCATCGAAAGGGGGAAAACTATGGCTACACCTTC; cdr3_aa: CASSHRKGENYGYTF
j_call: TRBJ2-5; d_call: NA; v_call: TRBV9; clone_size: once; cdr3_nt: TGTGCCAGCAGCGCCCAGCCCGATGAAGCGGAGACCCAGTACTTC; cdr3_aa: CASSAQPDEAETQYF
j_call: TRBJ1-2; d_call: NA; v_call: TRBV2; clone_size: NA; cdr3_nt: TGTGCCAGCAGTGAATGGGGAGGTGGGGGCTACACCTTC; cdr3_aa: CASSEWGGGGYTF
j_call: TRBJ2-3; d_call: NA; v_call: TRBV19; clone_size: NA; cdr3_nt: TGTGCCAGTATGCAGGGCACAGATACGCAGTATTTT; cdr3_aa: CASMQGTDTQYF
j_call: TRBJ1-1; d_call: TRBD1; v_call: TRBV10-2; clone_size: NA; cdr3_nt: TGCGCCGGCGGACAGGGGGCTACCACTGAAGCTTTCTTT; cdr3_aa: CAGGQGATTEAFF
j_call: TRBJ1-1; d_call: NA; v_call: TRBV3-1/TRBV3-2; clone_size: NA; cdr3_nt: TGTGCCAGCAGCCTTTCGGGGACTGAAGCTTTCTTT; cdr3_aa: CASSLSGTEAFF
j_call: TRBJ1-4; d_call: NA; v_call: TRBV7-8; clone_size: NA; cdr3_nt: TGTGCCAGCAGCCCTGGTAGACTTAATGAAAAACTGTTTTTT; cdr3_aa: CASSPGRLNEKLFF
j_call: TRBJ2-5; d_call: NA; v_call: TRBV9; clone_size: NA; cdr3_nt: TGTGCCAGCAGCGTAGGGAGGGAGACCCAGTACTTC; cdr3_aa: CASSVGRETQYF
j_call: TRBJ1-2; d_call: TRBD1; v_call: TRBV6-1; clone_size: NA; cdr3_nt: TGTGCCAGCAGTGAGGGACAGGTCTATGGCTACACCTTC; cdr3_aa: CASSEGQVYGYTF
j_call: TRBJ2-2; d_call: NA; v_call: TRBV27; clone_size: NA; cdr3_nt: TGTGCCAGCAGTTCATGGACTGGGAACACCGGGGAGCTGTTTTTT; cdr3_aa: CASSSWTGNTGELFF
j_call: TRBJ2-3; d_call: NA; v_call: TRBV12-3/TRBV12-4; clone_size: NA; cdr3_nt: TGTGCCAGCAGCATTAGCACAGATACGCAGTATTTT; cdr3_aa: CASSISTDTQYF
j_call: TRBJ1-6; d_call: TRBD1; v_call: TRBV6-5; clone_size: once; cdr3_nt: TGTGCCAGCAGACAGGGGTCCTATAATTCACCCCTCCACTTT; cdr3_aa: CASRQGSYNSPLHF
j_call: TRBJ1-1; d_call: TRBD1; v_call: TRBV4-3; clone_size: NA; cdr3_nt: TGCGCCAGCAGCCAAGATAAAAGGGACAGAGAGAACACTGAAGCTTTCTTT; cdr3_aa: CASSQDKRDRENTEAFF
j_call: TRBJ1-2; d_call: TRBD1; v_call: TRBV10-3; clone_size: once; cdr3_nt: TGTGCCATCAGGAAAAGGGACAGTTTCACCTTC; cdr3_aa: CAIRKRDSFTF
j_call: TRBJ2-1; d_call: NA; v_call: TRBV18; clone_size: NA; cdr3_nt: TGTGCCAGCTCACCAGTGGACAGATACAATGAGCAGTTCTTC; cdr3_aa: CASSPVDRYNEQFF
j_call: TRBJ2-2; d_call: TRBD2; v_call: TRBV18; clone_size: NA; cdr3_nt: TGTGCCAGCTCACCAGGAGCGGGAGGTACCGGGGAGCTGTTTTTT; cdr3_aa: CASSPGAGGTGELFF
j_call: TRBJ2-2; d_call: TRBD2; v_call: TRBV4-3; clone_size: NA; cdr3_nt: TGCGCCAGCCGTCGGAGACTAGCGGGGGAAAACACCGGGGAGCTGTTTTTT; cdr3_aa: CASRRRLAGENTGELFF
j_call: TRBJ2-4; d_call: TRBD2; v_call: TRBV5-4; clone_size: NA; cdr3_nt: TGTGCCAGCAGCGCGGTGGCTAGCGGGGAACGTAACATTCAGTACTTC; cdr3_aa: CASSAVASGERNIQYF
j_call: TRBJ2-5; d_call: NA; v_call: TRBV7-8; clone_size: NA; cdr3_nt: TGTGCCAGCAGCTTAGAAATACAAAACCAAGAGACCCAGTACTTC; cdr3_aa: CASSLEIQNQETQYF
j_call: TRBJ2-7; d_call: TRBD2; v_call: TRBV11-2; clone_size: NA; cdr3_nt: TGTGCCAGCAGCTTACTTAGCGGGGGCTACGAGCAGTACTTC; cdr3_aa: CASSLLSGGYEQYF
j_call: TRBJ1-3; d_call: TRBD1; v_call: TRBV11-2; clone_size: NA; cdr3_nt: TGTGCCAGCAGTCCTTCTACAGGGGGCCCCCTCTCTGGAAACACCATATATTTT; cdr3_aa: CASSPSTGGPLSGNTIYF